A selection of T cell receptor beta chains follows, all from one sample in a study of cytomegalovirus exposure and HLA in healthy donors. Sequencing was performed with immunoSEQ multiplex PCR; in TCRdb, only in-frame clones are kept and a portion is missing. The sample records more than 70,000 clones, over 60% being singletons. The specimen sequenced was PBMCs. The receptor set was obtained from a man aged 35 to 55 in good health and CMV-seronegative. Each CDR3 is given with its conserved first and last residue. Each record gives: J gene, D gene, V gene, clone size, CDR3 DNA, CDR3 protein. The D gene is left open where the match is weak. The size of a clone is reported for some rows only, either as once, few or many, or as a class for expanded clones.

j_gene: TRBJ1-2
d_gene: TRBD1
v_gene: TRBV27
abundance: NA
CDR3nt: TGTGCCAGCAGTAACGGACAGGGGTACTATGGCTACACCTTC
CDR3aa: CASSNGQGYYGYTF

j_gene: TRBJ1-1
d_gene: NA
v_gene: TRBV29-1
abundance: NA
CDR3nt: TGCAGCGTACAGGTCCTCGGGGGCACTGAAGCTTTCTTT
CDR3aa: CSVQVLGGTEAFF

j_gene: TRBJ1-1
d_gene: TRBD1
v_gene: TRBV6-1
abundance: few
CDR3nt: TGTGCCGCGAACAGGGGGAACACTGAAGCTTTCTTT
CDR3aa: CAANRGNTEAFF

j_gene: TRBJ2-4
d_gene: TRBD1
v_gene: TRBV4-2
abundance: once
CDR3nt: TGTGCCAGCAGCCAAGAAACACAGGGGTTAGACATTCAGTACTTC
CDR3aa: CASSQETQGLDIQYF

j_gene: TRBJ1-2
d_gene: TRBD1
v_gene: TRBV7-9
abundance: NA
CDR3nt: TGTGCCAGCAGCCCTACCTACAGGGGATCTAACTATGGCTACACCTTC
CDR3aa: CASSPTYRGSNYGYTF

j_gene: TRBJ2-7
d_gene: TRBD1
v_gene: TRBV18
abundance: NA
CDR3nt: TGTGCCAGCTCACGAACCTCGGGACAGGGCCCGCAGCAGTACTTC
CDR3aa: CASSRTSGQGPQQYF

j_gene: TRBJ1-4
d_gene: NA
v_gene: TRBV14
abundance: once
CDR3nt: TGTGCCAGCAGCCTTCGTTCTGAAAAACTGTTTTTT
CDR3aa: CASSLRSEKLFF

j_gene: TRBJ1-4
d_gene: NA
v_gene: TRBV10-3
abundance: NA
CDR3nt: TGTGCCACTAAAAGGGGAGGGGACGTTGAAAAACTGTTTTTT
CDR3aa: CATKRGGDVEKLFF

j_gene: TRBJ2-7
d_gene: TRBD2
v_gene: TRBV18
abundance: NA
CDR3nt: TGTGCCAGCTCACCTATGGCACTAGCGGAAACCTACGAGCAGTACTTC
CDR3aa: CASSPMALAETYEQYF

j_gene: TRBJ1-4
d_gene: NA
v_gene: TRBV9
abundance: NA
CDR3nt: TGTGCCAGCAGCGTCGGGAACTTGGATGAAAAACTGTTTTTT
CDR3aa: CASSVGNLDEKLFF

j_gene: TRBJ1-1
d_gene: NA
v_gene: TRBV6-5
abundance: NA
CDR3nt: TGTGCCAGCAGTTATTTTGGGAGAGCTTTCTTT
CDR3aa: CASSYFGRAFF

j_gene: TRBJ1-2
d_gene: NA
v_gene: TRBV4-2
abundance: NA
CDR3nt: TGTGCCAGCAGCCAAGGAGGTCGGGGAAACTATGGCTACACCTTC
CDR3aa: CASSQGGRGNYGYTF

j_gene: TRBJ1-1
d_gene: NA
v_gene: TRBV19
abundance: NA
CDR3nt: TGTGCCAGTAGTATAGACTTGGGGGAGGGCACTGAAGCTTTCTTT
CDR3aa: CASSIDLGEGTEAFF

j_gene: TRBJ1-2
d_gene: NA
v_gene: TRBV7-9
abundance: NA
CDR3nt: TGTGCCAGCAGCTTTGATCCAGCGGTTTACTATGGCTACACCTTC
CDR3aa: CASSFDPAVYYGYTF

j_gene: TRBJ1-6
d_gene: NA
v_gene: TRBV14
abundance: NA
CDR3nt: TGTGCCAGCAGCCGGCAGTGGTTTTCCTATAATTCACCCCTCCACTTT
CDR3aa: CASSRQWFSYNSPLHF

j_gene: TRBJ2-2
d_gene: NA
v_gene: TRBV5-4
abundance: NA
CDR3nt: TGTGCCAGCAGCTTGGCAGGATACAGCCTTGCCGGGGAGCTGTTTTTT
CDR3aa: CASSLAGYSLAGELFF

j_gene: TRBJ1-1
d_gene: TRBD1
v_gene: TRBV15
abundance: NA
CDR3nt: TGTGCCACCAGCGCAACAGGGGCATGGTCCACTGAAGCTTTCTTT
CDR3aa: CATSATGAWSTEAFF

j_gene: TRBJ1-2
d_gene: TRBD1
v_gene: TRBV2
abundance: NA
CDR3nt: TGTGCCAGCAGTGAAGGGACCAGGGGGCCCGGCTACACCTTC
CDR3aa: CASSEGTRGPGYTF

j_gene: TRBJ2-1
d_gene: TRBD2
v_gene: TRBV5-1
abundance: NA
CDR3nt: TGCGCCAGCAGCCAAGCCGGGACTAGCGGTGGGGAGCAGTTCTTC
CDR3aa: CASSQAGTSGGEQFF

j_gene: TRBJ1-6
d_gene: NA
v_gene: TRBV6-4
abundance: once
CDR3nt: TGTGCCAGCAGCACGACAGCGTCAAGTTCACCCCTCCACTTT
CDR3aa: CASSTTASSSPLHF

j_gene: TRBJ2-7
d_gene: NA
v_gene: TRBV6-5
abundance: NA
CDR3nt: TGTGCCAGCAGTTACCCGAACCGGGACTTCACCTACGAGCAGTACTTC
CDR3aa: CASSYPNRDFTYEQYF

j_gene: TRBJ2-7
d_gene: NA
v_gene: TRBV19
abundance: once
CDR3nt: TGTGCCAGTAGTGCGGGACGAAACTACGAGCAGTACTTC
CDR3aa: CASSAGRNYEQYF

j_gene: TRBJ2-1
d_gene: TRBD2
v_gene: TRBV7-3
abundance: once
CDR3nt: TGTGCCAGCAGCTCCCAGGGACTAGCAGCTTACAATGAGCAGTTCTTC
CDR3aa: CASSSQGLAAYNEQFF

j_gene: TRBJ2-4
d_gene: NA
v_gene: TRBV28
abundance: NA
CDR3nt: TGTGCCACCCAGAAGGCCACATGGACAGAAAACATTCAGTACTTC
CDR3aa: CATQKATWTENIQYF

j_gene: TRBJ1-2
d_gene: TRBD1
v_gene: TRBV4-3
abundance: NA
CDR3nt: TGCGCCAGCAGCCAGGACAGGGGTAGGAACTATGGCTACACCTTC
CDR3aa: CASSQDRGRNYGYTF

j_gene: TRBJ2-3
d_gene: TRBD2
v_gene: TRBV7-2
abundance: NA
CDR3nt: TGTGCCAGCAGGCTGGGGGGGAGCACAGATACGCAGTATTTT
CDR3aa: CASRLGGSTDTQYF

j_gene: TRBJ1-4
d_gene: TRBD1
v_gene: TRBV10-3
abundance: few
CDR3nt: TGTGCCATCAGTGAGTTCTCGGGACAGGGGAATGAAAAACTGTTTTTT
CDR3aa: CAISEFSGQGNEKLFF

j_gene: TRBJ1-1
d_gene: NA
v_gene: TRBV7-6
abundance: NA
CDR3nt: TGTGCCAGCAGCTTGTACCGGGAGACTGAAGCTTTCTTT
CDR3aa: CASSLYRETEAFF

j_gene: TRBJ1-5
d_gene: NA
v_gene: TRBV11-2
abundance: NA
CDR3nt: TGTGCCAGCAGCTTAGTTGGGGGGAGTAGCAATCAGCCCCAGCATTTT
CDR3aa: CASSLVGGSSNQPQHF

j_gene: TRBJ2-6
d_gene: NA
v_gene: TRBV7-2
abundance: NA
CDR3nt: TGTGCCAGCAGCTTAGTTGGGACACCCAACTCTGGGGCCAACGTCCTGACTTTC
CDR3aa: CASSLVGTPNSGANVLTF

j_gene: TRBJ2-1
d_gene: TRBD2
v_gene: TRBV28
abundance: NA
CDR3nt: TGTGCCAGCACCCTGGGACTAGCCCTATCGGATGAGCAGTTCTTC
CDR3aa: CASTLGLALSDEQFF

j_gene: TRBJ2-1
d_gene: TRBD1
v_gene: TRBV7-9
abundance: NA
CDR3nt: TGTGCCAGCAGCTTAGGGACAGGGTGGTACAATGAGCAGTTCTTC
CDR3aa: CASSLGTGWYNEQFF